A selection of T cell receptor beta chains follows, all from one sample in a study of blood T cells in healthy people across ages. A single record per CDR3 protein comes from TCRdb applying MiXCR to the 5' RACE reads. The sample records roughly 800,000 distinct CDR3 sequences, about three fifths being singletons. Material: blood. These receptor sequences come from a man aged 25 to 40 in good health. CDR3s include the opening cysteine and the closing phenylalanine or tryptophan. A D gene is named only where the DNA matches it firmly. Clone size appears in some rows only: once, few, many, or a class for an expanded clone.

D gene	clone size	V gene	J gene	CDR3 protein	CDR3 DNA
.	few	TRBV7-2	TRBJ2-7	CASSVAVGDEQYF	TGTGCCAGCAGCGTAGCAGTGGGAGACGAGCAGTACTTC
TRBD2	.	TRBV12-3/TRBV12-4	TRBJ2-3	CASSGGGGGDAQYF	TGTGCCAGCAGTGGCGGGGGGGGCGGAGATGCGCAGTATTTT
.	.	TRBV21-1	TRBJ1-1	CASSKLEGQLNTEAFF	TGTGCCAGCAGCAAACTGGAGGGGCAGTTGAACACTGAAGCTTTCTTT
TRBD1	.	TRBV6-4	TRBJ1-6	CASSDGTANNSPLHF	TGTGCCAGCAGCGACGGGACAGCGAACAATTCACCCCTCCACTTT
.	.	TRBV5-1	TRBJ2-5	CASSLDGRRMETQYF	TGCGCCAGCAGCTTGGATGGCAGGAGGATGGAGACCCAGTACTTC
.	.	TRBV6-5	TRBJ2-5	CASSYFLGETQYF	TGTGCCAGCAGTTACTTTCTGGGAGAGACCCAGTACTTC
.	.	TRBV27	TRBJ2-1	CASSFGSVYNEQFF	TGTGCCAGCAGTTTCGGAAGCGTTTACAATGAGCAGTTCTTC
.	.	TRBV5-1	TRBJ2-2	CASSSISTSTGELFF	TGCGCCAGCAGCTCTATCTCTACATCCACCGGGGAGCTGTTTTTT
.	.	TRBV28	TRBJ1-2	CASSSIAGRNYGYTF	TGTGCCAGCAGTTCCATCGCCGGGAGGAACTATGGCTACACCTTC
.	.	TRBV20-1	TRBJ1-6	CSALPGPAFLGSYNSPLHF	TGCAGTGCCCTACCGGGACCCGCATTTTTGGGCTCCTATAATTCACCCCTCCACTTT
.	.	TRBV29-1	TRBJ2-3	CSVGALLSTDTQYF	TGCAGCGTGGGGGCGCTCTTGAGCACAGATACGCAGTATTTT
TRBD1	.	TRBV10-3	TRBJ2-1	CAITPDREGEQFF	TGTGCCATCACCCCGGACAGGGAAGGTGAGCAGTTCTTC
.	few	TRBV10-2	TRBJ1-6	CASREGGNSPLHF	TGCGCCAGCAGGGAGGGAGGGAATTCACCCCTCCACTTT
.	.	TRBV11-2	TRBJ2-1	CASGPQRGRELRRNEQFF	TGTGCCAGCGGCCCCCAGAGGGGGAGGGAGCTCCGACGCAATGAGCAGTTCTTC
.	.	TRBV29-1	TRBJ2-7	CSVGGELEQYF	TGCAGCGTTGGGGGGGAGCTTGAGCAGTACTTC
.	.	TRBV6-1	TRBJ2-5	CASSTTWGETQYF	TGTGCCAGCAGTACCACATGGGGGGAGACCCAGTACTTC
.	few	TRBV4-2	TRBJ2-7	CASSQSSSHEQYF	TGTGCCAGCAGCCAAAGTAGTAGCCACGAGCAGTACTTC
.	.	TRBV7-3	TRBJ2-5	CASSLGRLGETQYF	TGTGCCAGCAGCTTAGGCAGGCTCGGCGAGACCCAGTACTTC
TRBD1	.	TRBV5-5	TRBJ2-1	CASSFRTGRHAIEQFF	TGTGCCAGCAGCTTTCGGACAGGTCGGCACGCAATTGAGCAGTTCTTC
.	.	TRBV20-1	TRBJ1-2	CSARDPENYGYTF	TGCAGTGCTAGGGACCCGGAGAACTATGGCTACACCTTC
TRBD2	.	TRBV24-1	TRBJ2-1	CATSDLAGANDRNEQFF	TGTGCCACCAGTGATTTGGCGGGAGCTAACGACCGGAATGAGCAGTTCTTC
.	few	TRBV7-2	TRBJ1-2	CASSVHPTVMRNGYTF	TGTGCCAGCAGCGTCCACCCGACAGTTATGAGAAATGGCTACACCTTC
.	few	TRBV12-3/TRBV12-4	TRBJ2-5	CASTRLGETQYF	TGTGCCAGCACCCGACTGGGGGAGACCCAGTACTTC
.	few	TRBV7-9	TRBJ2-1	CASSDSSNEQFF	TGTGCCAGCAGCGACTCTTCCAATGAGCAGTTCTTC
TRBD1	few	TRBV5-1	TRBJ1-4	CASSHGTGREKLFF	TGCGCCAGCAGCCACGGGACAGGTCGTGAAAAACTGTTTTTT
.	.	TRBV6-2/TRBV6-3	TRBJ2-1	CASSYGFRGAYNEQFF	TGTGCCAGCAGTTACGGTTTTCGTGGAGCCTACAATGAGCAGTTCTTC
TRBD1	.	TRBV12-3/TRBV12-4	TRBJ1-6	CASSFANRGNSPLHF	TGTGCCAGCAGTTTTGCTAACAGGGGTAATTCACCCCTCCACTTT
.	.	TRBV6-5	TRBJ2-5	CASSVLPAGDNEQYF	TGTGCCAGCAGTGTGCTTCCCGCGGGCGACAATGAGCAGTACTTC
TRBD2	.	TRBV20-1	TRBJ2-7	CSAWGLAGYYEQYF	TGCAGTGCGTGGGGACTAGCGGGCTACTACGAGCAGTACTTC
.	.	TRBV5-1	TRBJ2-4	CASSLVGAKNTQYF	TGCGCCAGCAGCCTAGTGGGGGCCAAAAACACTCAGTACTTC
.	few	TRBV4-1	TRBJ2-1	CASSQTLKSEQFF	TGCGCCAGCAGCCAAACTCTCAAAAGTGAGCAGTTCTTC
.	few	TRBV20-1	TRBJ2-7	CSATDTYEQYF	TGCAGTGCTACGGACACCTACGAGCAGTACTTC
TRBD1	.	TRBV5-1	TRBJ1-1	CASRPGQGVVAFF	TGCGCCAGCAGGCCTGGACAGGGGGTTGTAGCTTTCTTT
.	.	TRBV6-2/TRBV6-3	TRBJ2-5	CASSTVGGEQYF	TGTGCCAGCTCAACCGTGGGGGGTGAGCAGTACTTC
TRBD1	.	TRBV20-1	TRBJ2-5	CSARETGGKETQYF	TGCAGTGCTAGAGAGACAGGGGGCAAAGAGACCCAGTACTTC
.	.	TRBV20-1	TRBJ2-2	CSAVFRDPNTGELFF	TGCAGTGCTGTATTCCGGGACCCGAACACCGGGGAGCTGTTTTTT
TRBD2	.	TRBV10-3	TRBJ2-7	CAIRVGGRDCEQYF	TGTGCCATCAGGGTCGGCGGGAGAGACTGCGAGCAGTACTTC
.	.	TRBV20-1	TRBJ1-2	CSAPYSGQRDYTF	TGCAGTGCCCCGTATTCCGGACAGAGAGATTACACCTTC
TRBD2	.	TRBV7-2	TRBJ2-1	CASAASRGGPFSSYNEQFF	TGTGCCAGCGCAGCATCACGGGGGGGCCCCTTTAGCTCCTACAATGAGCAGTTCTTC
.	.	TRBV6-5	TRBJ2-7	CVGSYLGRNYEQYF	TGTGTCGGCAGTTACCTAGGGCGCAACTACGAGCAGTACTTC
TRBD2	.	TRBV12-3/TRBV12-4	TRBJ2-7	CASSLAGESFEQYF	TGTGCCAGCAGTCTAGCGGGAGAGTCTTTCGAGCAGTACTTC
.	once	TRBV20-1	TRBJ2-7	CSARDAILGGVEQYF	TGCAGTGCTAGAGATGCCATCCTAGGCGGGGTCGAGCAGTACTTC
TRBD2	once	TRBV9	TRBJ2-1	CASSVGYSGRPPGDEQFF	TGTGCCAGCAGCGTAGGATATAGCGGGAGGCCCCCAGGGGATGAGCAGTTCTTC
.	.	TRBV19	TRBJ2-7	CASSIAVTGRPYEQYF	TGTGCCAGTAGTATAGCAGTCACAGGGAGGCCCTACGAGCAGTACTTC
.	.	TRBV28	TRBJ1-2	CASSLNGPGAGNGYTF	TGTGCCAGCAGTTTAAACGGCCCGGGGGCGGGAAATGGCTACACCTTC
TRBD1	few	TRBV29-1	TRBJ2-5	CSGRDRVLETQYF	TGCAGCGGACGGGACAGGGTTCTAGAGACCCAGTACTTC